Listed here is a single TCR beta chain. The antigen remains undetermined. The CDR3 loop spans 14 amino acids. The V gene's germline CDR1 is SEHNR and CDR2 FQNEAQ (reference sequence). V lost 1 base, J lost 4 bases, and 10 bases lay in between. The data derive from a study of T cell responses to AZD1222 COVID-19 vaccine. The table came from immunoSEQ multiplex PCR; TCRdb's copy has only in-frame clones and leaves some out. The table lists approximately 150,000 clones, under 95% of them singletons, with approximately 4.8% in the top ten. Study-wide points: Rises in breadth and depth of Spike-specific TCRs came after two AZD1222 doses. The CD4 TCRs associated with vaccination extended across spike and predominated at 160-218 and 743-854. Possibly, clonal diversity was underestimated; donors were largely white British and included more females. Targets within unmutated variant regions were reportedly found for nearly half of spike-specific TCRs.

This rearrangement joins TRBV7-9 to TRBJ1-1; a weak D match, TRBD1 (6 bases). The sequences come from peripheral blood, collected on day 0 of AZD1222 vaccination. The TCR was taken from an adult in good health. As DNA, the CDR3 is TGTGCCAGCAGCTTAGGGGGGCCGAGCACTGAAGCTTTCTTT. This translates into CASSLGGPSTEAFF.